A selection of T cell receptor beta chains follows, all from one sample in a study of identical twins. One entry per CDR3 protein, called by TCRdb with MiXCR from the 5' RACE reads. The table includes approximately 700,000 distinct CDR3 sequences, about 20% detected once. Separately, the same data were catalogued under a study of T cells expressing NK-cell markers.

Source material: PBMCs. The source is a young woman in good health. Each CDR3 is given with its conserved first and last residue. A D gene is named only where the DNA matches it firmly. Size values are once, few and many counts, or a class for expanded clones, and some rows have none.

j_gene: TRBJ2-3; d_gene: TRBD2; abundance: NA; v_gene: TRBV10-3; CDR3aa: CAIRGLASTSTDTQYF; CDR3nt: TGTGCCATCAGAGGACTAGCGTCAACTAGCACAGATACGCAGTATTTT
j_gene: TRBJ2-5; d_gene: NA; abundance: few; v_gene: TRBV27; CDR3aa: CASSLGVGTQYF; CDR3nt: TGTGCCAGCAGTTTGGGCGTCGGGACCCAGTACTTC
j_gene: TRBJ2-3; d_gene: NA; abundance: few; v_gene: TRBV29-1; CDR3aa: CSVGSNGIVTDTQYF; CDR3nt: TGCAGCGTTGGAAGTAACGGGATTGTGACAGATACGCAGTATTTT
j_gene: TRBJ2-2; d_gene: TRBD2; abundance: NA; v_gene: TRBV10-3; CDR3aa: CAISEHLAGVGTGELFF; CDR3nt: TGTGCCATCAGTGAGCACCTAGCGGGAGTTGGCACCGGGGAGCTGTTTTTT
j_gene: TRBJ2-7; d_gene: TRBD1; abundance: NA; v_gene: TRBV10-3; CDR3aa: CAISGVPGQGYEQYF; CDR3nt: TGTGCCATCAGTGGGGTCCCGGGACAGGGATACGAGCAGTACTTC
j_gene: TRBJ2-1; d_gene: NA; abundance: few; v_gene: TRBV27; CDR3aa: CASSSQPTGYNEQFF; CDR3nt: TGTGCCAGCAGTTCCCAACCGACAGGTTACAATGAGCAGTTCTTC
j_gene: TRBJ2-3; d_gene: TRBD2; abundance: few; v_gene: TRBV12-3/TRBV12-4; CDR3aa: CASSWPSGSMTDTQYF; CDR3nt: TGTGCCAGCAGCTGGCCTAGCGGGAGTATGACAGATACGCAGTATTTT
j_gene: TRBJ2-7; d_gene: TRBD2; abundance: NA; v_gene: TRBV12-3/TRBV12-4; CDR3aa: CASSFGGGAYEQYF; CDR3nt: TGTGCCAGCAGTTTCGGGGGGGGCGCCTACGAGCAGTACTTC
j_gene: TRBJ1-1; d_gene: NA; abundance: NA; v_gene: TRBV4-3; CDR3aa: CASSQDLGGELGTEAFF; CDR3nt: TGCGCCAGCAGCCAAGACTTAGGAGGGGAGCTGGGCACTGAAGCTTTCTTT
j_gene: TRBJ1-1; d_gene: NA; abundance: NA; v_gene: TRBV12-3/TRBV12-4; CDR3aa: CASSPSGSKTEAFF; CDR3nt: TGTGCCAGCAGCCCGTCAGGGTCGAAAACTGAAGCTTTCTTT
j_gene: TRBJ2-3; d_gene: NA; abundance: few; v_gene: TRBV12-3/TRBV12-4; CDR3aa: CASSSYRVDTQYF; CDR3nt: TGTGCCAGCAGTTCCTACAGGGTAGATACGCAGTATTTT
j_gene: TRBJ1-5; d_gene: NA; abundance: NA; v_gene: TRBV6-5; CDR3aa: CASSYGGRGGNQPQHF; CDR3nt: TGTGCCAGCAGTTACGGGGGCAGGGGTGGCAATCAGCCCCAGCATTTT
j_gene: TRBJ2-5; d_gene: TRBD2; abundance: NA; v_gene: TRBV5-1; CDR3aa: CASSRRGAFKETQYF; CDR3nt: TGCGCCAGCAGCCGGCGGGGGGCGTTTAAAGAGACCCAGTACTTC
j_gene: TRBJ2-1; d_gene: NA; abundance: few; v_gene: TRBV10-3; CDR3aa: CAISESEGGRRGGWEQFF; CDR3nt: TGTGCCATCAGTGAGTCTGAAGGGGGACGGCGAGGCGGTTGGGAGCAGTTCTTC
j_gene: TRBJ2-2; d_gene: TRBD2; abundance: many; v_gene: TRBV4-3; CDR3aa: CASSQDNVGGGDTGELFF; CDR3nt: TGCGCCAGCAGCCAAGATAATGTTGGCGGGGGGGACACCGGGGAGCTGTTTTTT
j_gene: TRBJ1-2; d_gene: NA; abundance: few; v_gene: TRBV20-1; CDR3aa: CSASFFGSYGYTF; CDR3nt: TGCAGTGCTAGCTTCTTCGGCAGCTATGGCTACACCTTC
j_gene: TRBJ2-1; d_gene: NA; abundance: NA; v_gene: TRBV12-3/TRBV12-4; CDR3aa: CASTPAGTPRGEQFF; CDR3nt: TGTGCCAGCACGCCCGCCGGGACCCCCCGGGGCGAGCAGTTCTTC
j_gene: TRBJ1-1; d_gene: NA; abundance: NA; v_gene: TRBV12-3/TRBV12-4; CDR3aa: CASSYAAEAFF; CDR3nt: TGTGCCAGCAGTTACGCGGCTGAAGCTTTCTTT
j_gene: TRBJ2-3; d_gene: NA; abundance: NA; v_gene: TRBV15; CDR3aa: CATSRDYPVFSYF; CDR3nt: TGTGCCACCAGCAGAGATTACCCCGTTTTCTCCTATTTT
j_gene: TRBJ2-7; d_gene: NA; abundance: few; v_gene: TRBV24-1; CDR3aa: CATSDPGPSRGEQYF; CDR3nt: TGTGCCACCAGTGACCCCGGGCCATCCAGGGGCGAGCAGTACTTC
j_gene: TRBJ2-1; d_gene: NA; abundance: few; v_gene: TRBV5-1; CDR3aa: CASRLELGGALNEQFF; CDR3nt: TGCGCCAGCAGGCTTGAATTAGGCGGAGCACTTAATGAGCAGTTCTTC
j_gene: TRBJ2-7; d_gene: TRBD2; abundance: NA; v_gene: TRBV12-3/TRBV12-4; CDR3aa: CASSRGTSGMRSYEQYF; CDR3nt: TGTGCCAGCAGCCGCGGGACTAGCGGGATGCGCTCCTACGAGCAGTACTTC
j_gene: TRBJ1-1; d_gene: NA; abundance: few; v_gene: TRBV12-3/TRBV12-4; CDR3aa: CASSFSAGAFF; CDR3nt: TGTGCCAGCAGTTTCTCGGCAGGGGCTTTCTTT
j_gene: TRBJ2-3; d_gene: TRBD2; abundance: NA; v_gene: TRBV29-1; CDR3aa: CSVEAPSGGLVLRTDTQYF; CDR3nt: TGCAGCGTTGAAGCCCCTAGCGGGGGGTTGGTACTTCGCACAGATACGCAGTATTTT
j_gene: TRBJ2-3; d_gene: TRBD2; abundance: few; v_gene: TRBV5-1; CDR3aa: CASSRELAGADTQYF; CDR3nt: TGCGCCAGCAGCCGGGAGCTAGCGGGGGCAGATACGCAGTATTTT
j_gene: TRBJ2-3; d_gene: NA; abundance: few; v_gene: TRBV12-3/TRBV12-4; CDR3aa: CASRARLLPVDTQYF; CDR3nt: TGTGCCAGCAGGGCTAGGCTCTTACCAGTAGATACGCAGTATTTT
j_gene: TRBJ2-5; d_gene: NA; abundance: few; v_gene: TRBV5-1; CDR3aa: CASSLRPGRETQYF; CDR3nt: TGCGCCAGCAGCTTGAGGCCAGGGAGAGAGACCCAGTACTTC
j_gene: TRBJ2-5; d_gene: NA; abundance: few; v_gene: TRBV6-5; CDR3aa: CASRYLGRETQYF; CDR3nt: TGTGCCAGCAGGTACCTGGGCCGGGAGACCCAGTACTTC
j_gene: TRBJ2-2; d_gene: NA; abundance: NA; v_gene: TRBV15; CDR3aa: CATSAPGQVSAGELFF; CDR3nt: TGTGCCACCAGCGCCCCGGGACAAGTGTCGGCCGGGGAGCTGTTTTTT
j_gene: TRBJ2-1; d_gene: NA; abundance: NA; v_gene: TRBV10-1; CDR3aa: CASSEIGTQQFF; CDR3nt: TGCGCCAGCAGTGAGATTGGGACGCAGCAGTTCTTC
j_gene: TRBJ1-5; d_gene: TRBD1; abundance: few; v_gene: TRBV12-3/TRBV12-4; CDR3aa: CASSSIQGTRGPQHF; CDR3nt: TGTGCCAGCAGTTCAATACAGGGGACGAGAGGGCCCCAGCATTTT
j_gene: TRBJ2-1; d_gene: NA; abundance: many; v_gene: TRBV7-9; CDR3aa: CASSYGRSEQFF; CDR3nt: TGTGCCAGCAGCTACGGACGGTCCGAGCAGTTCTTC
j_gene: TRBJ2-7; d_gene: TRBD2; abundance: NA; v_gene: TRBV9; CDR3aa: CASSVGPSGGTYEQYF; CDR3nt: TGTGCCAGCAGCGTAGGTCCTAGCGGGGGGACTTACGAGCAGTACTTC
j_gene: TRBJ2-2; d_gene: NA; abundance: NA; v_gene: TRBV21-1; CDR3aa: CASSRDRGQSGELFF; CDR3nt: TGTGCCAGCAGCAGGGACAGGGGGCAATCCGGGGAGCTGTTTTTT
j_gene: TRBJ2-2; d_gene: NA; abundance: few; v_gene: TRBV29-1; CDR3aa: CSVDQGGWSTGELFF; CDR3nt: TGCAGCGTTGACCAGGGGGGGTGGAGCACCGGGGAGCTGTTTTTT
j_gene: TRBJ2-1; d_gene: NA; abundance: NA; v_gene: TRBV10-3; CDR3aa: CAISAASDEQFF; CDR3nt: TGTGCCATCAGTGCCGCTAGTGATGAGCAGTTCTTC
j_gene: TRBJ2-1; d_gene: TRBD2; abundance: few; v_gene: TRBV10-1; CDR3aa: CASSPLLAGGPDEQFF; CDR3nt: TGCGCCAGCAGTCCCCTCCTAGCGGGAGGGCCCGATGAGCAGTTCTTC
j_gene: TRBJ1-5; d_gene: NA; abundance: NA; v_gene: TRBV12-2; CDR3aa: CASRFLGNQPQHF; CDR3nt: TGTGCAAGTCGCTTCTTGGGCAATCAGCCCCAGCATTTT
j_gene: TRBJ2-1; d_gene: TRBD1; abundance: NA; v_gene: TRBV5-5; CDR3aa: CASSLTRDRVNNEQFF; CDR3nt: TGTGCCAGCAGCTTAACCCGGGACAGGGTTAACAATGAGCAGTTCTTC
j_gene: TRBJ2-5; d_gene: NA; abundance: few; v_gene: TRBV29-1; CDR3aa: CSVDRGVQETQYF; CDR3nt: TGCAGCGTTGACCGGGGTGTTCAAGAGACCCAGTACTTC
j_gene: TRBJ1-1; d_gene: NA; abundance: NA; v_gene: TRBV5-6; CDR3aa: CASSVPAFF; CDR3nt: TGTGCCAGCAGCGTTCCCGCTTTCTTT
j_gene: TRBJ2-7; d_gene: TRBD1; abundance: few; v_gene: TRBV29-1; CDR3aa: CSVATQGEQYF; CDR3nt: TGCAGCGTTGCCACACAGGGGGAGCAGTACTTC
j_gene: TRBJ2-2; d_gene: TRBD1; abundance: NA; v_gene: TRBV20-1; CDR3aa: CSARRRQGTSGELFF; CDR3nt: TGCAGTGCTAGAAGGCGACAGGGGACATCCGGGGAGCTGTTTTTT
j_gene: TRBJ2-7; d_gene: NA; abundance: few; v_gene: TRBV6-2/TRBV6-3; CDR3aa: CASSYVGSYEQYF; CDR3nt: TGTGCCAGCAGTTACGTAGGATCCTACGAGCAGTACTTC
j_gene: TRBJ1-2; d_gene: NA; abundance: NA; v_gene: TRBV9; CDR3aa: CASSVGLYDGYTF; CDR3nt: TGTGCCAGCAGCGTAGGCCTTTACGATGGCTACACCTTC
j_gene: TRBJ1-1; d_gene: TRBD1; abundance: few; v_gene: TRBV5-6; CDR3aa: CASSLWKGQLEAFF; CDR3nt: TGTGCCAGCAGCTTGTGGAAGGGACAGCTCGAAGCTTTCTTT
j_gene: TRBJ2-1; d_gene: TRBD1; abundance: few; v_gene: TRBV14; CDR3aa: CASSSEQRGQVIRGGSNEQFF; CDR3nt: TGTGCCAGCAGCTCAGAGCAAAGGGGACAGGTAATACGTGGAGGAAGCAATGAGCAGTTCTTC
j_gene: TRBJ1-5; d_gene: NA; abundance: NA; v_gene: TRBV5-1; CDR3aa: CASSLAGLSQPQHF; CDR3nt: TGCGCCAGCAGCTTGGCAGGGCTCAGCCAGCCCCAGCATTTT
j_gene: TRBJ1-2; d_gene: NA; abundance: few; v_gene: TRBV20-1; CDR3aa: CSATSGANYGYTF; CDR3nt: TGCAGTGCTACCTCAGGGGCTAACTATGGCTACACCTTC
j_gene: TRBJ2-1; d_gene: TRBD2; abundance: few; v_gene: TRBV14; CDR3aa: CASSRHTSGTYNEQFF; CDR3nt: TGTGCCAGCAGCCGGCACACTAGCGGGACTTACAATGAGCAGTTCTTC
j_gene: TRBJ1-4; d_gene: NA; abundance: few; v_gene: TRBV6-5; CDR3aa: CASRLQGGDEKLFF; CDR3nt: TGTGCCAGCAGATTACAGGGAGGGGATGAAAAACTGTTTTTT
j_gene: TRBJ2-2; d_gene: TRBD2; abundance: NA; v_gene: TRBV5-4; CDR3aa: CASSAGLAGYTGELFF; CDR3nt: TGTGCCAGCAGCGCGGGACTAGCGGGCTACACCGGGGAGCTGTTTTTT